The table lists the clone carrying this T cell receptor beta chain with a few counts. Its cognate antigen is unknown. Trimming took off 2 bases at V and 0 bases at J, with 6 bases between the two ends. The CDR3 loop spans 14 amino acids. Germline CDR1 and CDR2: MNHEY and SVGEGT. These data originate in a study of CD8 T cells in ankylosing spondylitis. Study-level findings and limits: It appeared that ankylosing spondylitis blood was characterized by a TCR beta motif of several highly homologous variants.

TCR beta libraries were made by quantitative 5'-RACE with molecular barcodes. TCRdb reprocessed the 5' RACE reads via MiXCR and lists one record per CDR3 protein. The table has 500,000 or so distinct CDR3 sequences, about 5.4% seen once. The V gene is TRBV6-2 or TRBV6-3, the J gene TRBJ2-3; no reliable D call. The specimen was blood, either unsorted or a sorted T cell fraction (not recorded which). The source is a male donor with ankylosing spondylitis. CDR3 amino acids: CASSYTASTDTQYF. CDR3 bases: TGTGCCAGCAGTTACACTGCTAGCACAGATACGCAGTATTTT.